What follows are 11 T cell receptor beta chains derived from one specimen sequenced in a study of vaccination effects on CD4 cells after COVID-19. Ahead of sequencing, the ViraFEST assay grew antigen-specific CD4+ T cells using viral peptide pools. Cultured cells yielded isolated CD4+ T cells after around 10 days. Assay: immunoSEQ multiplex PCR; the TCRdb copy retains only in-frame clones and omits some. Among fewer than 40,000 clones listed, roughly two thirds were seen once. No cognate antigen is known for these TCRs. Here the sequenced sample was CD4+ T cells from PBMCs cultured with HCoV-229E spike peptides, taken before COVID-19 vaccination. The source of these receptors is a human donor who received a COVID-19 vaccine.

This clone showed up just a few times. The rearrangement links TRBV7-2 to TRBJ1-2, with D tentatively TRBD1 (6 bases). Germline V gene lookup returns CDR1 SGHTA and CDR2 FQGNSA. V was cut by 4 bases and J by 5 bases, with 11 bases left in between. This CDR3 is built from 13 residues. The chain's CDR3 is CASSSTQGYGYTF. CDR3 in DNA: TGTGCCAGCAGCTCAACACAGGGTTATGGCTACACCTTC.

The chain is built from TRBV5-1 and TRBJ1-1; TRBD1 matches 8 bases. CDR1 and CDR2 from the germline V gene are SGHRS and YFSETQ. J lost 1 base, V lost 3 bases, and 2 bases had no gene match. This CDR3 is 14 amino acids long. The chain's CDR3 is CASSWTGTNTEAFF. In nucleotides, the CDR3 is TGCGCCAGCAGCTGGACAGGGACGAACACTGAAGCTTTCTTT.

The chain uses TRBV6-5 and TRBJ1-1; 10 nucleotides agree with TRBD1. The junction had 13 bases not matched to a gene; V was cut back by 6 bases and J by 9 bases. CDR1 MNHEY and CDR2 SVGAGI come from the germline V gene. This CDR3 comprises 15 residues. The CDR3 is CASRDGDRGGYQAFF. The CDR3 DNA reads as TGTGCCAGCAGGGACGGGGACAGGGGCGGGTATCAAGCTTTCTTT.

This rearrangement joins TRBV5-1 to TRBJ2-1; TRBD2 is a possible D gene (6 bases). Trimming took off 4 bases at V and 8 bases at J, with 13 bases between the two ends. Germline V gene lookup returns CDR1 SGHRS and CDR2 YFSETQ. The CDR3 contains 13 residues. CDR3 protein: CASSPRWGDEQFF. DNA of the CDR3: TGCGCCAGCAGCCCCCGGTGGGGGGATGAGCAGTTCTTC.

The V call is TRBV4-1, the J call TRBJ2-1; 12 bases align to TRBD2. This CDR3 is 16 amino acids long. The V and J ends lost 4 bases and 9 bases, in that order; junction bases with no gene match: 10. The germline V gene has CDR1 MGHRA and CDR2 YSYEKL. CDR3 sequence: CASSLASGGVGGEQFF. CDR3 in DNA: TGCGCCAGCAGCCTAGCTAGCGGGGGGGTAGGCGGTGAGCAGTTCTTC.

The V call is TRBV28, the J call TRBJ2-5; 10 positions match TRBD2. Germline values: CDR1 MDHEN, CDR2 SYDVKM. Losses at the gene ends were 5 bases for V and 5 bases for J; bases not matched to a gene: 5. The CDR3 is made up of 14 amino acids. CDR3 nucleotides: TGTGCCAGCAGTGGAGCGGGAGGGCCTGAGACCCAGTACTTC. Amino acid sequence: CASSGAGGPETQYF. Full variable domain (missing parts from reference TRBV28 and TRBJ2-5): DVKVTQSSRYLVKRTGEKVFLECVQDMDHENMFWYRQDPGLGLRLIYFSYDVKMKEKGDIPEGYSVSREKKERFSLILESASTNQTSMYLCASSGAGGPETQYFGPGTRLLVL.

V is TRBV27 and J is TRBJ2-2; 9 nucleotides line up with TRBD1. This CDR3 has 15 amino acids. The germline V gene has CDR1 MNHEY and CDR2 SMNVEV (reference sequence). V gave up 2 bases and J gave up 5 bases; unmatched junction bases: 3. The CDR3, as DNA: TGTGCCAGCAGTTTAAACGGACAGGGGACCGGGGAGCTGTTTTTT. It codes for CASSLNGQGTGELFF.

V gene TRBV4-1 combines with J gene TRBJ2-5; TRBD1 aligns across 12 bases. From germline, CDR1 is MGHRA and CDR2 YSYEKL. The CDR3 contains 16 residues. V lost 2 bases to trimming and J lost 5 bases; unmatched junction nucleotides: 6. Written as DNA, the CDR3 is TGCGCCAGCAGCCAACCCGGGACAGGGGGCGCGGAGACCCAGTACTTC. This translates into CASSQPGTGGAETQYF.

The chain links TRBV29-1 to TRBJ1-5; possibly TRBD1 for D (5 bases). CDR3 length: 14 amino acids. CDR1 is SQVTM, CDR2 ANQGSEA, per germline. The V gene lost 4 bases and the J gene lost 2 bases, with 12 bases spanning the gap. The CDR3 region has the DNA TGCAGCGTTGTCGGGACGGACCGCAATCAGCCCCAGCATTTT. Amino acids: CSVVGTDRNQPQHF.

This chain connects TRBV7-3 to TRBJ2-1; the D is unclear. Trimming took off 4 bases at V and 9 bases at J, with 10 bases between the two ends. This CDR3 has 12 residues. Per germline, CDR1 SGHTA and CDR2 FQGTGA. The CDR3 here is CASSSQVGEQFF. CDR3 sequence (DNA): TGTGCCAGCAGCTCCCAAGTGGGTGAGCAGTTCTTC.

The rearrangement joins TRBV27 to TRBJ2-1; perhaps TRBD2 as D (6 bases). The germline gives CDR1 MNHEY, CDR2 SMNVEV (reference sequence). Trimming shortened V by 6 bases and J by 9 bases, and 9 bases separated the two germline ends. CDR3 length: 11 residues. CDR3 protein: CASSRRGEQFF. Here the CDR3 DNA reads TGTGCCAGCAGCCGGCGGGGTGAGCAGTTCTTC.